The clone carrying this T cell receptor (beta chain) was seen many times. This sample was included in a study of T-cell reconstitution after alpha-beta-depleted transplantation in children. This CDR3 has 13 amino acids. In germline, CDR1 is SGHVS, CDR2 FQNEAQ. Trimming pared 1 base from V and 10 bases from J, leaving 11 bases between. Unique molecular identifiers featured in how the TCRbeta library was prepared. TCRdb passed the PCR reads through MiXCR, listing each CDR3 protein once. The repertoire holds 330,000 or so distinct CDR3 sequences, with 10% as singletons. The chain couples TRBV7-8 to TRBJ2-1; tentative D call: TRBD2 (5 bases). This sample comprised PBMCs from the stem cell graft donor, obtained from the stem cell graft. This receptor was obtained from a human donor who donated a stem cell graft to a child with acute lymphoblastic leukemia. DNA of the CDR3: TGTGCCAGCAGCTTAGAAGGAGGCAACGAGCAGTTCTTC. Encoded protein: CASSLEGGNEQFF.